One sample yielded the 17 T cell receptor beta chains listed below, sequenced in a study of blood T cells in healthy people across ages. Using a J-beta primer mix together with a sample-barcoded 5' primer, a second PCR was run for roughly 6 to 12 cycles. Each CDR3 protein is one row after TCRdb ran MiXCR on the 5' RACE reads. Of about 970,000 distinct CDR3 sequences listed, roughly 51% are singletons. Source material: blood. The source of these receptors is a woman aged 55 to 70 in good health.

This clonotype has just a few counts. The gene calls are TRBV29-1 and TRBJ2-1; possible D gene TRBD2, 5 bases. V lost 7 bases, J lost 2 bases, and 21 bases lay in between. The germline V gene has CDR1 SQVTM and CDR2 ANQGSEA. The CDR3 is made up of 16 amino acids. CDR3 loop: CSASRTGRRPYNEQFF. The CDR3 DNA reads TGCAGCGCCTCCCGCACGGGCCGGAGGCCCTACAATGAGCAGTTCTTC.

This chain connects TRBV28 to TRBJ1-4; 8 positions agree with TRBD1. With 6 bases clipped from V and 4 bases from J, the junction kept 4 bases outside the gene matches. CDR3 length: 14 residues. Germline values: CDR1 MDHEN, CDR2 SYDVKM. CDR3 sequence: CASSLQGDNEKLFF. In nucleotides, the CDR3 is TGTGCCAGCAGCCTACAGGGGGATAATGAAAAACTGTTTTTT.

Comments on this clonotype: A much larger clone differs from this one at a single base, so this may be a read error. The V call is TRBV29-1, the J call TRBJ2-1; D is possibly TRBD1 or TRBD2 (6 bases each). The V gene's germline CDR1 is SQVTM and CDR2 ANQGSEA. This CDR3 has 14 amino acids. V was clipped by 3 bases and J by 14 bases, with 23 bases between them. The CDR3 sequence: CSVEGATTDGGEFF. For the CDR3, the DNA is TGCAGCGTTGAGGGAGCCACCACAGACGGGGGCGAGTTCTTC.

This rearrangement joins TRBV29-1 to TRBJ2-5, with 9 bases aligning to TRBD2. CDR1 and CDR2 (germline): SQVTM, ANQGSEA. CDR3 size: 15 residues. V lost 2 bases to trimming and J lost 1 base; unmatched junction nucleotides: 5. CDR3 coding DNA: TGCAGCGTTGAACCCCGGACTAGCGTCCAAGAGACCCAGTACTTC. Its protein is CSVEPRTSVQETQYF.

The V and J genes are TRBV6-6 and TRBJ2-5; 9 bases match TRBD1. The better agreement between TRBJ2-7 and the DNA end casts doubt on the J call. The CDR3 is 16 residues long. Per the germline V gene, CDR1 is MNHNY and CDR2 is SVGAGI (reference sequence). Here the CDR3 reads CATQSEPGQGSYEQYF. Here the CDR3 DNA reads TGTGCCACCCAATCAGAACCGGGACAGGGCTCCTACGAGCAGTACTTC.

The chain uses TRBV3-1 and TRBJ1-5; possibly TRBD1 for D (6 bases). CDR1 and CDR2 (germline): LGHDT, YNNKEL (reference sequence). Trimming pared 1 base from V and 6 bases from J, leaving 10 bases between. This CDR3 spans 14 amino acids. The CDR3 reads CASSQVTGAQPQHF. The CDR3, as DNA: TGTGCCAGCAGCCAAGTCACGGGGGCTCAGCCCCAGCATTTT.

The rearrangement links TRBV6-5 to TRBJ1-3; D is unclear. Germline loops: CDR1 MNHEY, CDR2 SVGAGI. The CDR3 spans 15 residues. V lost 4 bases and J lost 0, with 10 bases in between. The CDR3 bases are TGTGCCAGCAGTTCACTCGACTCCTCTGGAAACACCATATATTTT. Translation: CASSSLDSSGNTIYF.

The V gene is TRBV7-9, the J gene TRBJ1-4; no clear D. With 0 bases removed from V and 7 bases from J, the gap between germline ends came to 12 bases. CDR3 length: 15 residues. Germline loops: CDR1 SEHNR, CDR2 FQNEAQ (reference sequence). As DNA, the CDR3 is TGTGCCAGCAGCTTAGCGGCGGCACGGTCTGAAAAACTGTTTTTT. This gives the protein CASSLAAARSEKLFF. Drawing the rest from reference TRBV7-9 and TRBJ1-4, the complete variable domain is DTGVSQNPRHKITKRGQNVTFRCDPISEHNRLYWYRQTLGQGPEFLTYFQNEAQLEKSRLLSDRFSAERPKGSFSTLEIQRTEQGDSAMYLCASSLAAARSEKLFFGSGTQLSVL.

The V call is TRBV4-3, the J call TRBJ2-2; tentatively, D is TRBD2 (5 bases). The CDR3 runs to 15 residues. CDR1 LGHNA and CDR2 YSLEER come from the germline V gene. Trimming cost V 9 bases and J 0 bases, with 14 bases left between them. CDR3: CASGRSATNTGELFF. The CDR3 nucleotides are TGCGCCAGTGGGAGAAGCGCAACGAACACCGGGGAGCTGTTTTTT.

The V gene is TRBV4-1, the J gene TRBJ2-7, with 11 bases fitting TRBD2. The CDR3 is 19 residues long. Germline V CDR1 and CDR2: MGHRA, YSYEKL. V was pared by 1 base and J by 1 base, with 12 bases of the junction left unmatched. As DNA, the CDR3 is TGCGCCAGCAGCCAAGGTCTGGGGCTAGCGGGAGGAAAGTCCTACGAGCAGTACTTC. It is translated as CASSQGLGLAGGKSYEQYF.

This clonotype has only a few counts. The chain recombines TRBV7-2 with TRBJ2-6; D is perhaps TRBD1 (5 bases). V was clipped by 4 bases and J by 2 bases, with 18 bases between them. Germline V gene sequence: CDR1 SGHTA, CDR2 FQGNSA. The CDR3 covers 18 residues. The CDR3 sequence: CASSSQGLTLAGANVLTF. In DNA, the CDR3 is TGTGCCAGCAGCTCCCAGGGCCTCACTCTGGCTGGGGCCAACGTCCTGACTTTC.

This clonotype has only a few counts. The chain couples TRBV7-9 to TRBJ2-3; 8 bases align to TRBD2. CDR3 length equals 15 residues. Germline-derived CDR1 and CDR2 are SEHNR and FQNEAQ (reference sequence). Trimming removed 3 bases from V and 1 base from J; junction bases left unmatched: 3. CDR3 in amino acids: CASSFLAGRTDTQYF. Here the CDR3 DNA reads TGTGCCAGCAGCTTCTTAGCGGGGCGCACAGATACGCAGTATTTT.

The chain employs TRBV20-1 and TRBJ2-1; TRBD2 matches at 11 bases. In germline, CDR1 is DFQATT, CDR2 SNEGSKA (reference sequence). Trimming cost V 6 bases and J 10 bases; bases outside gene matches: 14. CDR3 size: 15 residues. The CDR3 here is CSALSSGRIQAEQFF. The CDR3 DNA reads TGCAGTGCACTCTCTAGCGGGAGGATCCAAGCGGAGCAGTTCTTC.

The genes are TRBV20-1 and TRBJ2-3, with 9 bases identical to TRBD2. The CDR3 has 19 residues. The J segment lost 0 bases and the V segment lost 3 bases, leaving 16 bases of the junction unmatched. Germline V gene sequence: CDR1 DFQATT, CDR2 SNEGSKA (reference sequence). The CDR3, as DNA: TGCAGTGCTAGGCTGACTAGCGGAGGGCAGTGGACTAGCACAGATACGCAGTATTTT. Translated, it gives CSARLTSGGQWTSTDTQYF.

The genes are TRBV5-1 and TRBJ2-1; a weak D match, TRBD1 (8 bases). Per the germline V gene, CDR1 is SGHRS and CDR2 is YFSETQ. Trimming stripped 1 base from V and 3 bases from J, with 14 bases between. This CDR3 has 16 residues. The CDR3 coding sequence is TGCGCCAGCAGCTTGCAAACAGGGGGGGGCTACAATGAGCAGTTCTTC. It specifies CASSLQTGGGYNEQFF.

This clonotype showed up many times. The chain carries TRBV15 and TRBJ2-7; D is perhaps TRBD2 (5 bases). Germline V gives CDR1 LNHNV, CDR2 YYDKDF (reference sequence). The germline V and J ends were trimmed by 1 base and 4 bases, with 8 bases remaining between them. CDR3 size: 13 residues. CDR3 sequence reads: CATSRVPGYEQYF. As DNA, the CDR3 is TGTGCCACCAGCAGAGTACCGGGGTACGAGCAGTACTTC.

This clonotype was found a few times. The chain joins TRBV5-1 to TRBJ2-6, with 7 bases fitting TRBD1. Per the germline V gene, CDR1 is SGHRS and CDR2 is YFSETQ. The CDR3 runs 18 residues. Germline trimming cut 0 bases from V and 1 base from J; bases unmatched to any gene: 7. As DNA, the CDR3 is TGCGCCAGCAGCTTGGACGGACAGGTTTGGTCTGGGGCCAACGTCCTGACTTTC. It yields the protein CASSLDGQVWSGANVLTF.